The rows below give T cell receptor beta chains drawn from one sample of a study of blood T cell repertoires in COVID-19. Clones were read by immunoSEQ multiplex PCR, and TCRdb kept only the in-frame ones, dropping some. The sample includes 350,000 to 400,000 clones, 80% to 95% of them seen just once. The sequenced sample consisted of PBMCs or T cells enriched from blood (not recorded which). The receptors shown here come from a woman between 40 and 50 years old who had been exposed to COVID-19. CDR3s leave out the opening cysteine and the closing phenylalanine or tryptophan. Each record gives: V gene, J gene, D gene, CDR3 length, CDR3 protein. The D gene is left open where the match is weak.

>TRBV19|TRBJ1-4|.|16
ASSINSLGRLKFGKLF
>TRBV29-1|TRBJ2-5|TRBD1|14
SVVLPGQGGVETQY
>TRBV7-9|TRBJ2-1|TRBD2|11
ASSFGAGNEQF
>TRBV29-1|TRBJ1-2|.|12
SVEFGLLNYGYT
>TRBV4-3|TRBJ1-5|TRBD1|18
ASSQAWGQGTGNSNQPQH
>TRBV7-5|TRBJ2-1|.|17
VRSLARTGRYIGYNEQF
>TRBV5-6|TRBJ2-7|.|12
ASSWRSRSYEQY
>TRBV30|TRBJ1-4|.|13
AWSVLTPSNEKLF
>TRBV7-9|TRBJ1-1|TRBD1|13
ASSSNSRDRGMAF
>TRBV11-2|TRBJ1-2|TRBD1|13
ASSLAPGGNYGYT
>TRBV30|TRBJ2-3|TRBD2|16
AWSVQRTSGGYTDTQY
>TRBV27|TRBJ2-2|.|14
ASRLPGGVNTGELF
>TRBV7-9|TRBJ1-3|TRBD1|12
ASSSRQGGNTIY
>TRBV7-9|TRBJ1-1|.|12
ATRGRVENTEAF
>TRBV29-1|TRBJ2-1|TRBD1|15
SVEGVVSGQGAYEQF
>TRBV10-3|TRBJ1-2|.|10
AISDYRYGYT
>TRBV11-3|TRBJ1-1|.|14
ASSPGLRFGKTEAF
>TRBV4-1|TRBJ1-1|TRBD1|17
ASSQPLAGQGARGTEAF
>TRBV5-4|TRBJ1-3|.|13
ASSLRGYSGNTIY
>TRBV4-3|TRBJ2-6|TRBD1|17
ASSQDLGQGSAGANVLT
>TRBV9|TRBJ1-2|TRBD1|12
ASSVGTGGYGYT
>TRBV5-1|TRBJ1-1|.|13
ASSLEGILNTEAF
>TRBV6-2/TRBV6-3|TRBJ2-7|.|10
ASSNREGEQY
>TRBV6-5|TRBJ1-3|.|11
ASRQGYGNTIY
>TRBV21-1|TRBJ1-1|.|11
ASSPQGDTEAF
>TRBV7-8|TRBJ2-5|.|10
ASSFSQETQY
>TRBV5-4|TRBJ1-2|TRBD1|12
ASSKGQESYGYT
>TRBV27|TRBJ1-2|.|11
ASSLRQNYGYT
>TRBV6-2/TRBV6-3|TRBJ1-5|TRBD1|14
ASSSGTGGSNQPQH
>TRBV30|TRBJ1-1|.|16
AWSGMAIPPVLNTEAF
>TRBV2|TRBJ2-7|TRBD2|12
ASTGRGAHHEQY
>TRBV7-2|TRBJ1-2|.|13
ASSLRSGAGYGYT
>TRBV7-9|TRBJ2-7|TRBD2|13
ASSQTSGRAVEQY
>TRBV5-1|TRBJ1-2|TRBD1|13
ASSLGDRANYGYT
>TRBV9|TRBJ1-3|.|13
ASSASLNSGNTIY
>TRBV10-3|TRBJ1-1|TRBD1|13
AISPGTGPNTEAF
>TRBV5-1|TRBJ2-3|.|12
ASSLEVGDDTQY
>TRBV11-2|TRBJ1-4|.|11
ASSSWASEKLF
>TRBV10-1|TRBJ2-7|.|12
ASSESAKPYEQY
>TRBV5-1|TRBJ2-3|TRBD2|15
ASSSQSTSGGRDTQY
>TRBV5-1|TRBJ1-2|.|10
ASSFSEDGYT
>TRBV10-2|TRBJ2-2|TRBD1|13
ASRQGAANTGELF